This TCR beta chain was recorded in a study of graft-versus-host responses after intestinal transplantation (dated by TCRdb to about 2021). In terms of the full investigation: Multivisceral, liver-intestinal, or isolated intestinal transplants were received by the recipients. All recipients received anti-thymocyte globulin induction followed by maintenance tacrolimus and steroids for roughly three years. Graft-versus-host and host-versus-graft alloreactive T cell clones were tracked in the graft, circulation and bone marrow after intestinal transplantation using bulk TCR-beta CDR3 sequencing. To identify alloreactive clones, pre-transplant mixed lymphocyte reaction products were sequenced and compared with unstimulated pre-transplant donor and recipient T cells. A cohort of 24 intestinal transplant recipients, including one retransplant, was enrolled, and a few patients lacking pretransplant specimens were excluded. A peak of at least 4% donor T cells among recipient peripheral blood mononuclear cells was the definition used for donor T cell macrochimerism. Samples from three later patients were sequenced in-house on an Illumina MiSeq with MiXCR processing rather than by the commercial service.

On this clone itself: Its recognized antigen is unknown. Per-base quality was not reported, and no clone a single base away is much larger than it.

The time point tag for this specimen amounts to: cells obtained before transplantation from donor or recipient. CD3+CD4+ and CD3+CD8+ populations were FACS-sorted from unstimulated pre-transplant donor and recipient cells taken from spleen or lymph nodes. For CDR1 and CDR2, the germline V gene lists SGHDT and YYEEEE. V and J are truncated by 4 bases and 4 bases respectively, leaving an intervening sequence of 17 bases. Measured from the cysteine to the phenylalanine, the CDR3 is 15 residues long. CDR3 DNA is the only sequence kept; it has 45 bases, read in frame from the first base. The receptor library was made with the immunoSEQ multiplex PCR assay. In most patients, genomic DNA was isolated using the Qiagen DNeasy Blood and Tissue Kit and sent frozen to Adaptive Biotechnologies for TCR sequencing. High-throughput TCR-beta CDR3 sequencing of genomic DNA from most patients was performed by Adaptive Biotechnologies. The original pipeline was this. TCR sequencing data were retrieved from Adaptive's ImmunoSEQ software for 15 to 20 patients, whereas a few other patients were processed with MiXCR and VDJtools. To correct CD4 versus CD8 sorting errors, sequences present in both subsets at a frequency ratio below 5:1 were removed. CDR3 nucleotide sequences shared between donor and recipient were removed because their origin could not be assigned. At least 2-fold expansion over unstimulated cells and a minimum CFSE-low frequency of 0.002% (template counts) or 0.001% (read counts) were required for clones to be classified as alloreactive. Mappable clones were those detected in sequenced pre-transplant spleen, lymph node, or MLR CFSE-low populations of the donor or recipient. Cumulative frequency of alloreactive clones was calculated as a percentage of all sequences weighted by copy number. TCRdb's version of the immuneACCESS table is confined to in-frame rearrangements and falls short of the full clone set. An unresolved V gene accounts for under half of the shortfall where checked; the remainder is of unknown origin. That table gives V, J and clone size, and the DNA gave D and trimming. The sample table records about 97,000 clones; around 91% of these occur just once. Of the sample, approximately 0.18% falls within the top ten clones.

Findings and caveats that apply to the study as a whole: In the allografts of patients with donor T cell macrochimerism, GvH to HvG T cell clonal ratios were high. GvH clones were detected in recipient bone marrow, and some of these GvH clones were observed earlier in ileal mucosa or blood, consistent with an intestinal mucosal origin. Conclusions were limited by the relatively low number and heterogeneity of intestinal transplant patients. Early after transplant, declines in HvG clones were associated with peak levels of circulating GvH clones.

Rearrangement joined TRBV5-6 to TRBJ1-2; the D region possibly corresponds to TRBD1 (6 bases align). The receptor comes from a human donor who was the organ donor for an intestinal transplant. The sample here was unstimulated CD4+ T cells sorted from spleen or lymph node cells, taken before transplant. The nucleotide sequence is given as TGTGCCAGCAGCCGAACGGGGGGGCGCGGCTATGGCTACACCTTC. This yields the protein CASSRTGGRGYGYTF. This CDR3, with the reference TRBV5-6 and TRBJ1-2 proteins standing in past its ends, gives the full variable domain DAGVTQSPTHLIKTRGQQVTLRCSPKSGHDTVSWYQQALGQGPQFIFQYYEEEERQRGNFPDRFSGHQFPNYSSELNVNALLLGDSALYLCASSRTGGRGYGYTFGSGTRLTVV.